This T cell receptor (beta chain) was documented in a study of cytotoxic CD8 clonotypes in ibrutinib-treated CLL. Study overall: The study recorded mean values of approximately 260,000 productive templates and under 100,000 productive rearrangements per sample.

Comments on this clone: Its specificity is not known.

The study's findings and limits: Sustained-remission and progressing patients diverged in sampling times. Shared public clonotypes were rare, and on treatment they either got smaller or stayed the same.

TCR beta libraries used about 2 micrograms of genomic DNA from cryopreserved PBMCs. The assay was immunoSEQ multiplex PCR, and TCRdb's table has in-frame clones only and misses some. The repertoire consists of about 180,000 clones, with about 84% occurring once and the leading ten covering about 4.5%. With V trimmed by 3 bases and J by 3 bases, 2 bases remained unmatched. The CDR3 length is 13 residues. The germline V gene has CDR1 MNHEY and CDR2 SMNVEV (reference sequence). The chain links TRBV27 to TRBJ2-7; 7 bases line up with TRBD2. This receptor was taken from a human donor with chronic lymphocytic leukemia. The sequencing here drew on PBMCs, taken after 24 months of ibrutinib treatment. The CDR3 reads CASSLKRGYEQYF. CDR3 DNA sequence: TGTGCCAGCAGTTTGAAGCGGGGCTACGAGCAGTACTTC.